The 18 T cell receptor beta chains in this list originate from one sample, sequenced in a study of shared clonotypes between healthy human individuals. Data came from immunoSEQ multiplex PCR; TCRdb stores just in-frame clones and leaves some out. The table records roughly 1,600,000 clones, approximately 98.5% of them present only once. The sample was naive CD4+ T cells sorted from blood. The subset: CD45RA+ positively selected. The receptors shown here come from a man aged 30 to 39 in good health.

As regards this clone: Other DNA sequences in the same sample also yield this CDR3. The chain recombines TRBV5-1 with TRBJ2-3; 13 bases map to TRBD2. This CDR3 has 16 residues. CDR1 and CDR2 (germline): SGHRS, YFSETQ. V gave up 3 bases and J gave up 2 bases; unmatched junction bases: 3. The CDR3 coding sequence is TGCGCCAGCAGCTCCGGACTAGCGGGAGACACAGATACGCAGTATTTT. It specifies CASSSGLAGDTDTQYF.

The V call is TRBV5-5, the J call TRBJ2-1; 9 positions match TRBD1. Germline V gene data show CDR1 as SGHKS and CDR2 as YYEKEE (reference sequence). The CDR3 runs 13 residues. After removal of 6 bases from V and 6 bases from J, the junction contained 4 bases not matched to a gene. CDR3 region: CASTLTGGNEQFF. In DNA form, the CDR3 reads TGTGCCAGCACTCTGACAGGGGGCAATGAGCAGTTCTTC.

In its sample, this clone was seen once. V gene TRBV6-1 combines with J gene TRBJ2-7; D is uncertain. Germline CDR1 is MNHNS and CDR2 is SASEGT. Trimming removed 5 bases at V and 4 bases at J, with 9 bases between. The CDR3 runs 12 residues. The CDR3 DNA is TGTGCCAGCAGTAATCGGATGTACGAGCAGTACTTC. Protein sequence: CASSNRMYEQYF.

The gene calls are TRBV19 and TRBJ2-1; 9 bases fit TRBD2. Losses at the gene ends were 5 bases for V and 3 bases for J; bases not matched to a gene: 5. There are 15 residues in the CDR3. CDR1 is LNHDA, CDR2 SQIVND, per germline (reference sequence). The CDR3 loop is CASSGRTSDYNEQFF. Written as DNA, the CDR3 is TGTGCCAGTAGTGGTCGGACTAGCGACTACAATGAGCAGTTCTTC.

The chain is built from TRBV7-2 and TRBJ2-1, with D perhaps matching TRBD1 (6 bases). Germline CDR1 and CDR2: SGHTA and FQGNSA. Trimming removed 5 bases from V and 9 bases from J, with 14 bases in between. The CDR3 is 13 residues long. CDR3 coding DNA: TGTGCCAGCAGCCCCCAGGGGTTTGGTGAGCAGTTCTTC. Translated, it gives CASSPQGFGEQFF.

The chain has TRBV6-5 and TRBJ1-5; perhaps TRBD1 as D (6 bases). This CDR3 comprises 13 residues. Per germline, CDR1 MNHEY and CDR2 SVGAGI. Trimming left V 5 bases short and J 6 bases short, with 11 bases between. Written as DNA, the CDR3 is TGTGCCAGCAGTCGCGTACAGGGTCAGCCCCAGCATTTT. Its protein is CASSRVQGQPQHF.

CDR3 sequence (DNA): TGTGCCAGCAGCCCCAGGGTTGGGGAGCAGTACTTC. As protein: CASSPRVGEQYF. The chain couples TRBV5-6 to TRBJ2-7, with TRBD1 as a possible D gene (5 bases). The CDR3 is 12 residues long. From germline, CDR1 is SGHDT and CDR2 YYEEEE. V lost 4 bases and J 7 bases, leaving 12 bases between the germline ends.

CDR3 nucleotide sequence: TGTGCCAGCAGCCCAGGTTTCCAAGAGACCCAGTACTTC. Protein sequence: CASSPGFQETQYF. The chain employs TRBV27 and TRBJ2-5; D is unclear. With 6 bases removed from V and 1 base from J, the gap between germline ends came to 9 bases. The germline gives CDR1 MNHEY, CDR2 SMNVEV (reference sequence). The CDR3 spans 13 residues.

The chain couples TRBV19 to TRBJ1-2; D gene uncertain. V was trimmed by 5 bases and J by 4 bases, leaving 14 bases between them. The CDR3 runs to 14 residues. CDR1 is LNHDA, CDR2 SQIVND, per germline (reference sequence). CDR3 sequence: CASSRTITGYGYTF. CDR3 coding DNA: TGTGCCAGTAGTCGGACCATTACGGGCTATGGCTACACCTTC.

The CDR3 DNA follows: TGTGCCAGCAGCGTTACGGCCGGACGGGTGGGGCGTGAAAAACTGTTTTTT. It codes for CASSVTAGRVGREKLFF. This sequence joins TRBV28 and TRBJ1-4; D perhaps matches TRBD1 (5 bases). V was clipped by 6 bases and J by 7 bases, with 24 bases between them. The germline V gene encodes CDR1 MDHEN and CDR2 SYDVKM. The CDR3 covers 17 residues.

CDR3 in amino acids: CASSLLTGGPDTGELFF. In nucleotides, the CDR3 is TGTGCCAGCAGCTTATTAACGGGAGGGCCCGACACCGGGGAGCTGTTTTTT. This rearrangement joins TRBV7-6 to TRBJ2-2, with 8 nucleotides matching TRBD2. The CDR3 sequence is 17 residues long. CDR1 is SGHVS and CDR2 is FNYEAQ in the germline V gene. Losses at the gene ends were 2 bases for V and 3 bases for J; bases not matched to a gene: 8.

The CDR3 spells CASSDGQVYRYTF. The CDR3 nucleotides read TGTGCCAGCAGTGATGGCCAGGTTTATCGCTACACCTTC. J is TRBJ1-2 and V is TRBV2; D is unresolved. The germline gives CDR1 SNHLY, CDR2 FYNNEI. V lost 3 bases and J lost 9, with 14 bases in between. This CDR3 comprises 13 residues.

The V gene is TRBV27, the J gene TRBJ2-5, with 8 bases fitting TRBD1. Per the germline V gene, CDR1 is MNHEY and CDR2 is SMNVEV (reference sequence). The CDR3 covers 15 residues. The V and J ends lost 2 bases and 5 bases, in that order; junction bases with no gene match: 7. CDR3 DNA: TGTGCCAGCAGTTTAACCAGGGGGCGTTCGGAGACCCAGTACTTC. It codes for CASSLTRGRSETQYF.

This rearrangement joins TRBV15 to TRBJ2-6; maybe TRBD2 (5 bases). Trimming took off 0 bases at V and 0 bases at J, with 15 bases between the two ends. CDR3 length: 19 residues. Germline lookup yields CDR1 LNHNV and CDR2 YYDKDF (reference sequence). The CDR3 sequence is CATSREEVSKRSGANVLTF. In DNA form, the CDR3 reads TGTGCCACCAGCAGAGAGGAGGTCTCGAAACGCTCTGGGGCCAACGTCCTGACTTTC.

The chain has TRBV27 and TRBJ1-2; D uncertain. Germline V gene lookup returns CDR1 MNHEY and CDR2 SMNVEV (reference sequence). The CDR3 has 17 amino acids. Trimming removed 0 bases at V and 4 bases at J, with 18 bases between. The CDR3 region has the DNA TGTGCCAGCAGTTTATCCACAGTGGGTGTTACGCTCTATGGCTACACCTTC. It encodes CASSLSTVGVTLYGYTF.

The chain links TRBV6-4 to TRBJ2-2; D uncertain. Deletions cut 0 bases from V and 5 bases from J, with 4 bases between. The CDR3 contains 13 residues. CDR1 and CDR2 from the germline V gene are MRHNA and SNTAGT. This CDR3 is CASSDSVTGELFF. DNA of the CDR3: TGTGCCAGCAGTGACTCGGTTACCGGGGAGCTGTTTTTT.

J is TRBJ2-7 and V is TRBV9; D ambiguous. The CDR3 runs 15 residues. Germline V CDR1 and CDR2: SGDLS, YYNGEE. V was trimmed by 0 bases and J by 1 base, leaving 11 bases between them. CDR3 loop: CASSVGSRSSYEQYF. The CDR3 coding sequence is TGTGCCAGCAGCGTAGGTTCCCGGAGTTCCTACGAGCAGTACTTC.

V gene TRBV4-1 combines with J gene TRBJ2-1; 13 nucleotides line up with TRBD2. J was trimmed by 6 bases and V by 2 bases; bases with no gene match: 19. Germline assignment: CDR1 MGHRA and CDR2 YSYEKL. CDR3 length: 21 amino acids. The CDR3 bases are TGCGCCAGCAGCCAATCAATACTAGCGGGAGGGCCGTTCTCCCTACGCAATGAGCAGTTCTTC. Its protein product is CASSQSILAGGPFSLRNEQFF.